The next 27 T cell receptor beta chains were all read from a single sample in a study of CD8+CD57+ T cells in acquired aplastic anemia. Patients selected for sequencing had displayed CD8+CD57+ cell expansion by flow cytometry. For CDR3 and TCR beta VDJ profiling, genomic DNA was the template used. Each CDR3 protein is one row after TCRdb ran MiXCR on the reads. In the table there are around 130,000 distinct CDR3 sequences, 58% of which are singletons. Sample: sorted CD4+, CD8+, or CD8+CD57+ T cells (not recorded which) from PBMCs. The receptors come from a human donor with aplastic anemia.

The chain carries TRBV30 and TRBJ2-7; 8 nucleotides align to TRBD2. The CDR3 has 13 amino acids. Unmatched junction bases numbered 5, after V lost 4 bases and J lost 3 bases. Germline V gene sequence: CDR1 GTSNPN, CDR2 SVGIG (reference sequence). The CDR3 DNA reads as TGTGCCTGGAATCAAGCGGGAGTCTACGAGCAGTACTTC. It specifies CAWNQAGVYEQYF.

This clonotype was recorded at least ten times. The CDR3 bases are TGTGCCAGCAGCTTAGGGCCATACACAGATACGCAGTATTTT. Its protein product is CASSLGPYTDTQYF. The chain carries TRBV7-2 and TRBJ2-3; D is unresolved. Germline CDR1 SGHTA, CDR2 FQGNSA. V lost 1 base, J lost 2 bases, and 7 bases lay in between. The CDR3 contains 14 residues.

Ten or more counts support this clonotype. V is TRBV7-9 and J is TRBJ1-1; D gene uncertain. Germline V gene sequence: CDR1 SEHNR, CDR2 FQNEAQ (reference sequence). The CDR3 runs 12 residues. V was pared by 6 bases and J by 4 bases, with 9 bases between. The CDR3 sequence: CASSPGPTEAFF. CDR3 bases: TGTGCCAGCAGTCCCGGACCCACTGAAGCTTTCTTT.

CDR3 DNA: TGTGCCAGCAGTGAACATGTCGCGGAGCAGTACTTC. Translating it yields CASSEHVAEQYF. The chain recombines TRBV6-1 with TRBJ2-7; unclear D gene. The length of the CDR3 is 12 residues. V was clipped by 2 bases and J by 7 bases, with 9 bases between them. The germline V gene has CDR1 MNHNS and CDR2 SASEGT.

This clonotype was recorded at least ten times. Here the CDR3 DNA reads TGCGCCAGCAGTTCAACCGGGACAGATAGGCTCTACGAGCAGTACTTC. Its protein product is CASSSTGTDRLYEQYF. This chain connects TRBV5-1 to TRBJ2-7; TRBD1 aligns across 7 bases. Per the germline V gene, CDR1 is SGHRS and CDR2 is YFSETQ. CDR3 length: 16 amino acids. With 5 bases clipped from V and 3 bases from J, the junction kept 14 bases outside the gene matches.

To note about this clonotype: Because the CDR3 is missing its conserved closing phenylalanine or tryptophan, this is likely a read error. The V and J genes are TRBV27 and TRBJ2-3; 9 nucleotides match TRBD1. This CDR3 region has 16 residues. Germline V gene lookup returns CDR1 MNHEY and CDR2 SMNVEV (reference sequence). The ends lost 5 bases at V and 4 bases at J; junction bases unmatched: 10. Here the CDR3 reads CASSQPGTGNPDTQYI. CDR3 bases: TGTGCCAGCAGTCAACCCGGGACAGGGAACCCAGATACGCAGTATATT.

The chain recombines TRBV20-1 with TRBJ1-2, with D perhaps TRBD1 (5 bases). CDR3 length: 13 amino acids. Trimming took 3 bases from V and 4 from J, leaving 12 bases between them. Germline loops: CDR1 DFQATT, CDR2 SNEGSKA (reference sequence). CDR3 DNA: TGCAGTGCTAGTACAGGTCGCAGCTATGGCTACACCTTC. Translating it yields CSASTGRSYGYTF.

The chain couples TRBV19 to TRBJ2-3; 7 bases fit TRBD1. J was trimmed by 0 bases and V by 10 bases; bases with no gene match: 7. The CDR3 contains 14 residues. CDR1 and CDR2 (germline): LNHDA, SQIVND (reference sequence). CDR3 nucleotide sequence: TGTGCCACCAAAACAGGGGCTAGCACAGATACGCAGTATTTT. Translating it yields CATKTGASTDTQYF.

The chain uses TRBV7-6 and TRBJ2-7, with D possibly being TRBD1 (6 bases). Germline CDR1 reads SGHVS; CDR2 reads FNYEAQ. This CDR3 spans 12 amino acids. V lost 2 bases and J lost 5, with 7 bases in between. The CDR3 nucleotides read TGTGCCAGCAGCTTACAGGGGCACGAGCAGTACTTC. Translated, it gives CASSLQGHEQYF.

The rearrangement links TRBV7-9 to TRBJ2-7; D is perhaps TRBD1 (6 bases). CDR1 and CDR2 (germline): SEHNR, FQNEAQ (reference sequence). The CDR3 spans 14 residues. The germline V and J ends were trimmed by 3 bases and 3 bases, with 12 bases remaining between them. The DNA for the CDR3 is TGTGCCAGCAGCTTGGCAGGGGTGAACTACGAGCAGTACTTC. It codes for CASSLAGVNYEQYF.

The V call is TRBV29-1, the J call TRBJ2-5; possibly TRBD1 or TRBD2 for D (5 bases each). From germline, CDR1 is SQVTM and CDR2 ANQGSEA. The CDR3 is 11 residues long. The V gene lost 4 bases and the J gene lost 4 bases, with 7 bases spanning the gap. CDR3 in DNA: TGCAGCGTTGCAGGGACAGAGACCCAGTACTTC. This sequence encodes CSVAGTETQYF.

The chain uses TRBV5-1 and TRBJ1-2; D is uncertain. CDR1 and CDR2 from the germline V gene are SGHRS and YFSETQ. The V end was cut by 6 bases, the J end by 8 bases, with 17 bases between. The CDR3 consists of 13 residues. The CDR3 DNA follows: TGCGCCAGCAACGGAGAAGGGCATCGAGGCTACACCTTC. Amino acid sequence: CASNGEGHRGYTF. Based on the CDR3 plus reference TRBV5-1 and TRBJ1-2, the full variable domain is KAGVTQTPRYLIKTRGQQVTLSCSPISGHRSVSWYQQTPGQGLQFLFEYFSETQRNKGNFPGRFSGRQFSNSRSEMNVSTLELGDSALYLCASNGEGHRGYTFGSGTRLTVV.

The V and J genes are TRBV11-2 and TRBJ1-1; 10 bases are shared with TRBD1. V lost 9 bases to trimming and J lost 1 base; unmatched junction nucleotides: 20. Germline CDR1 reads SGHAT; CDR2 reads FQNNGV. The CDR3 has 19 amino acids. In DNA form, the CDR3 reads TGTGCCAGTAGCACCGGACGACAGGGGGCAGTTAGGTCGAACACTGAAGCTTTCTTT. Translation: CASSTGRQGAVRSNTEAFF.

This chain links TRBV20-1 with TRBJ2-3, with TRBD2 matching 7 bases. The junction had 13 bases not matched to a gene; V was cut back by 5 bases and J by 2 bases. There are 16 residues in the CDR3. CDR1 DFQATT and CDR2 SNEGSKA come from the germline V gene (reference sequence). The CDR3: CSALPPQRDVTDTQYF. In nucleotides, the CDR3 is TGCAGTGCTCTACCCCCCCAGCGGGATGTCACAGATACGCAGTATTTT.

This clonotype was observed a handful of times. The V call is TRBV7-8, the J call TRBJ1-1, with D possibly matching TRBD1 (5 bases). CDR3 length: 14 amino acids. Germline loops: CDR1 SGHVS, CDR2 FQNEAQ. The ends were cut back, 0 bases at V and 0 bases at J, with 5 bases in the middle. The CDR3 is CASSLAGVNTEAFF. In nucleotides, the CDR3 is TGTGCCAGCAGCTTAGCAGGGGTGAACACTGAAGCTTTCTTT.

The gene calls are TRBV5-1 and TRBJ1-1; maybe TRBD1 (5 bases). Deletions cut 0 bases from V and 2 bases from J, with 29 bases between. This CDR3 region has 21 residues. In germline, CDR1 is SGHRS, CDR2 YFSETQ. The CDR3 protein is CASSLGAGLTGPRKGNTEAFF. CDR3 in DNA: TGCGCCAGCAGCTTGGGGGCCGGACTAACGGGACCGAGAAAGGGTAACACTGAAGCTTTCTTT.

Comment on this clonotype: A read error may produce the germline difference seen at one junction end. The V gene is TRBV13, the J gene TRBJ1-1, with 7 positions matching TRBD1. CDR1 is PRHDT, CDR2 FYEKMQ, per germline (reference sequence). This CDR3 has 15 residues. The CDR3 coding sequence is TGTGCCAGCAGCACTGGGACAGTACTGAACACTGAAGCTTTTTTT. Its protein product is CASSTGTVLNTEAFF.

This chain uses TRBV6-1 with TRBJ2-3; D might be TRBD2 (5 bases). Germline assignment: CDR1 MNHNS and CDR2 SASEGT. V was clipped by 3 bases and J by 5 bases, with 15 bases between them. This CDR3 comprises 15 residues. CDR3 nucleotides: TGTGCCAGCAGTGACTGGGCTAGGGCGGGAGATACGCAGTATTTT. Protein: CASSDWARAGDTQYF.

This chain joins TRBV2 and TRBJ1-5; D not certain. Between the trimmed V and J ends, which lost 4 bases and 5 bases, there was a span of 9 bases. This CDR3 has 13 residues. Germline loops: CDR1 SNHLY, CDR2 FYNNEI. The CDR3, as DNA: TGTGCCAGCAGTGGATCAGGCTATCAGCCCCAGCATTTT. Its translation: CASSGSGYQPQHF. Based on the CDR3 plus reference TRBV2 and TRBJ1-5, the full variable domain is EPEVTQTPSHQVTQMGQEVILRCVPISNHLYFYWYRQILGQKVEFLVSFYNNEISEKSEIFDDQFSVERPDGSNFTLKIRSTKLEDSAMYFCASSGSGYQPQHFGDGTRLSIL.

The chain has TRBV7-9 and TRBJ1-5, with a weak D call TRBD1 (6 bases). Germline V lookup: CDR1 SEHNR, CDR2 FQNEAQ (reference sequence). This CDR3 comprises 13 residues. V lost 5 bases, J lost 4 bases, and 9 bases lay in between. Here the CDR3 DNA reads TGTGCCAGCAGCCTCGACAGGAATCAGCCCCAGCATTTT. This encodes CASSLDRNQPQHF.

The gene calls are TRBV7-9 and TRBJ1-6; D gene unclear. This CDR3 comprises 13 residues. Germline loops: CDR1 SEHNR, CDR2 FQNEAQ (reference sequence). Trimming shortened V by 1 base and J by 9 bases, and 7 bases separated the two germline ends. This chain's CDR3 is CASSLDVFSPLHF. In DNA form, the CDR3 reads TGTGCCAGCAGCTTAGATGTGTTTTCACCCCTCCACTTT.

The CDR3 DNA follows: TGTGCCAGCAGCCAAGACTGGGCCTACGAGCAGTACTTC. Its translation is CASSQDWAYEQYF. The chain combines TRBV7-9 with TRBJ2-7; D unclear. CDR1 and CDR2 from the germline V gene are SEHNR and FQNEAQ (reference sequence). The CDR3 is 13 residues long. The V end was cut by 5 bases, the J end by 2 bases, with 10 bases between. The full variable domain, with the rest looked up from reference TRBV7-9 and TRBJ2-7, is DTGVSQNPRHKITKRGQNVTFRCDPISEHNRLYWYRQTLGQGPEFLTYFQNEAQLEKSRLLSDRFSAERPKGSFSTLEIQRTEQGDSAMYLCASSQDWAYEQYFGPGTRLTVT.

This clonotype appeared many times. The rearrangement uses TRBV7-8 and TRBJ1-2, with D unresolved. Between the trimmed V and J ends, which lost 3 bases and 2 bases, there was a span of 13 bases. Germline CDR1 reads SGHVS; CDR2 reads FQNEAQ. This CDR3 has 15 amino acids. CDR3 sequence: CASSFEEARNYGYTF. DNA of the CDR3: TGTGCCAGCAGCTTTGAGGAGGCACGGAACTATGGCTACACCTTC.

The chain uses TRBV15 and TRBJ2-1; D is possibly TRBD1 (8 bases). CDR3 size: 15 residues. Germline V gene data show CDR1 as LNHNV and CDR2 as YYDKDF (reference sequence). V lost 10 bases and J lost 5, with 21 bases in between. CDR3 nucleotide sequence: TGTGCCAGCTCACCACATACAGGGGGGGACAATGAGCAGTTCTTC. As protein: CASSPHTGGDNEQFF.

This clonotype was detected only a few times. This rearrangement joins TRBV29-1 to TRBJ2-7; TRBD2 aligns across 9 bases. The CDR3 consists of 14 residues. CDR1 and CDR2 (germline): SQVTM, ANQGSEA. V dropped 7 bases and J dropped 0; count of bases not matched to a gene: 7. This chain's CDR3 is CSALGLASSYEQYF. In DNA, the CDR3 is TGCAGCGCCCTTGGACTAGCGAGCTCCTACGAGCAGTACTTC.

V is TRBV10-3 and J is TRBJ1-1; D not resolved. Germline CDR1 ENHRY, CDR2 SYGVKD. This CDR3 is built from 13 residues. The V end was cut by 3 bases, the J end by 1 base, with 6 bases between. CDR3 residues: CAISDRWNTEAFF. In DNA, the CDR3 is TGTGCCATCAGTGATAGGTGGAACACTGAAGCTTTCTTT.

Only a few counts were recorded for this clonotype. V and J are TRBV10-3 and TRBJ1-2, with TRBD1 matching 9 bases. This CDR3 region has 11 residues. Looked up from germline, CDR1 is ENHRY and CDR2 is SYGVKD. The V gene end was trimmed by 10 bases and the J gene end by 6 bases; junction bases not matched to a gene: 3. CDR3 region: CATRDRDGYTF. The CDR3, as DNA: TGTGCCACCCGGGACAGGGATGGCTACACCTTC.